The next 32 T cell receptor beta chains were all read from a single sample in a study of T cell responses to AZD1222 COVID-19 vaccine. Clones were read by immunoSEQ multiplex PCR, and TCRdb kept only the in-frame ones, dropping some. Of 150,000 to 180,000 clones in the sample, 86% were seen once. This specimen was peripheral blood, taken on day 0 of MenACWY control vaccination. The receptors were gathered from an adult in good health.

DNA for the CDR3: TGTGCCAGCAGTTTAGCGGGGATTAATTCACCCCTCCACTTT. Protein sequence: CASSLAGINSPLHF. The chain combines TRBV28 with TRBJ1-6; D gene ambiguous. This CDR3 comprises 14 residues. The V end lost 2 bases, the J end lost 6 bases, and 8 bases lay between the germline ends. Germline V lookup: CDR1 MDHEN, CDR2 SYDVKM.

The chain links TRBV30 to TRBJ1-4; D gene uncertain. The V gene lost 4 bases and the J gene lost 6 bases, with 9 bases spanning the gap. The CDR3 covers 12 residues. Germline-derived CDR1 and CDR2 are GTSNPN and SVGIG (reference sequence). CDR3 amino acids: CAWMVNDEKLFF. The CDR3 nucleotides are TGTGCCTGGATGGTAAATGATGAAAAACTGTTTTTT.

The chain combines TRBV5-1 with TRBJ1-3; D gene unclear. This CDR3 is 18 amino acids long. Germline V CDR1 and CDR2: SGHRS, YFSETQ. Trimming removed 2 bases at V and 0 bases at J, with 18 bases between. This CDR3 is CASSLTVGFWDSGNTIYF. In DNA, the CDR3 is TGCGCCAGCAGCTTAACGGTGGGGTTTTGGGACTCTGGAAACACCATATATTTT. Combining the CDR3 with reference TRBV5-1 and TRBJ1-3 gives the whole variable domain KAGVTQTPRYLIKTRGQQVTLSCSPISGHRSVSWYQQTPGQGLQFLFEYFSETQRNKGNFPGRFSGRQFSNSRSEMNVSTLELGDSALYLCASSLTVGFWDSGNTIYFGEGSWLTVV.

The CDR3: CASSYDLLGEQYV. As DNA, the CDR3 is TGTGCCAGCAGTTACGATCTTTTGGGAGAGCAGTACGTC. The genes are TRBV6-6 and TRBJ2-7, with unresolved D. Germline CDR1 is MNHNY and CDR2 is SVGAGI (reference sequence). Trimming took 2 bases from V and 7 from J, leaving 12 bases between them. The CDR3 runs 13 residues.

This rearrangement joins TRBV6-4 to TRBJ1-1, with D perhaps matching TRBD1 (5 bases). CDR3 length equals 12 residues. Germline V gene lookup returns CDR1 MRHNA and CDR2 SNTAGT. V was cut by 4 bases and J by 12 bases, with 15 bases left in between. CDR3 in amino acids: CASSAAGGVTFF. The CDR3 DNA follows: TGTGCCAGCAGTGCCGCCGGGGGAGTGACTTTCTTT.

Here the CDR3 DNA reads TGCGCCAGCAGCCAAGACCCAGGGCGCGGGGCCAACGTCCTGACTTTC. It encodes CASSQDPGRGANVLTF. The rearrangement uses TRBV4-1 and TRBJ2-6, with D perhaps matching TRBD1 (5 bases). The germline V gene has CDR1 MGHRA and CDR2 YSYEKL. The length of the CDR3 is 16 residues. The V and J ends lost 0 bases and 4 bases respectively, with 10 bases between them.

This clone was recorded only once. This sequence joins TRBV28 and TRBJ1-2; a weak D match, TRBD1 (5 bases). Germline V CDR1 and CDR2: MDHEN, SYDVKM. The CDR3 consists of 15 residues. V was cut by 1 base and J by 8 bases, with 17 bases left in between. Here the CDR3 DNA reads TGTGCCAGCAGTTTATTCGGGGGTTTATCGAGCGGCTACACCTTC. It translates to CASSLFGGLSSGYTF.

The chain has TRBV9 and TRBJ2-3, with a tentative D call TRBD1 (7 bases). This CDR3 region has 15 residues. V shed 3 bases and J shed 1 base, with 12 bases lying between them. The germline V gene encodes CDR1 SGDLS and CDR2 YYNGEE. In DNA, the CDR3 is TGTGCCAGCAGCGAGGGAGGACAGGGCACAGATACGCAGTATTTT. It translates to CASSEGGQGTDTQYF.

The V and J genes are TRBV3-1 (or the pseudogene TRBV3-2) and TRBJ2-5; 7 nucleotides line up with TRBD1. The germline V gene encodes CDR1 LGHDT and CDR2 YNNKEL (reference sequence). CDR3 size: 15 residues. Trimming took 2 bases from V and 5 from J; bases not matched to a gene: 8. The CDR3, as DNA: TGTGCCAGCAGCCAAAAGGGGGCGCCGGGTGAGACCCAGTACTTC. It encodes CASSQKGAPGETQYF.

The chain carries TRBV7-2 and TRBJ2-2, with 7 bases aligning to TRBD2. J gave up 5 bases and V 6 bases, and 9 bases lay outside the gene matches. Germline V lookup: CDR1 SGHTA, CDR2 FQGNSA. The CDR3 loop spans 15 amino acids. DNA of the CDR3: TGTGCCAGCAGTCGGACGCTAGCGGTGACCGGGGAGCTGTTTTTT. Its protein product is CASSRTLAVTGELFF.

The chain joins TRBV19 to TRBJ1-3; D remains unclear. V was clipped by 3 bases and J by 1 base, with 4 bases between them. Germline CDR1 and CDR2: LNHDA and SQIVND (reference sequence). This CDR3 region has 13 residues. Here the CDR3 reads CASSISSGNTIYF. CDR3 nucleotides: TGTGCCAGTAGTATCAGTTCTGGAAACACCATATATTTT.

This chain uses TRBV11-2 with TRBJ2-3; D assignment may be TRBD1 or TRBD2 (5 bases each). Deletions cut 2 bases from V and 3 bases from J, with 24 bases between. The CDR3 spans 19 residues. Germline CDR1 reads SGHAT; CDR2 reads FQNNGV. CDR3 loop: CASSLRRWDQKLHTDTQYF. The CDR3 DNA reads TGTGCCAGCAGCTTACGAAGATGGGACCAAAAACTACATACAGATACGCAGTATTTT.

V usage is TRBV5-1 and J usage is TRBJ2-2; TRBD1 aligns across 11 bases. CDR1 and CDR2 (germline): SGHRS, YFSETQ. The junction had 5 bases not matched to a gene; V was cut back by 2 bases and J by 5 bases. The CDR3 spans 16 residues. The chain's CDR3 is CASSFMGQGVTGELFF. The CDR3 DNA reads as TGCGCCAGCAGCTTTATGGGACAGGGGGTAACCGGGGAGCTGTTTTTT.

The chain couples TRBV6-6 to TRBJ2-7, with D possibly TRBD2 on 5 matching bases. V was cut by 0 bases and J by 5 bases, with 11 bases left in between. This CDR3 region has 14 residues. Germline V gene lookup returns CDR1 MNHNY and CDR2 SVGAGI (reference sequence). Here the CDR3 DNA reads TGTGCCAGCAGTTACTCGGAATCGGGAAACGAGCAGTACTTC. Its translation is CASSYSESGNEQYF.

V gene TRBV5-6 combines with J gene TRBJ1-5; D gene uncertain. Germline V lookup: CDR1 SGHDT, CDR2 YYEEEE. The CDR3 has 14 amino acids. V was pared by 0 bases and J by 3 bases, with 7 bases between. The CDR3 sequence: CASSLGGNNQPQHF. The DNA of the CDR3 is TGTGCCAGCAGCTTGGGAGGTAACAATCAGCCCCAGCATTTT.

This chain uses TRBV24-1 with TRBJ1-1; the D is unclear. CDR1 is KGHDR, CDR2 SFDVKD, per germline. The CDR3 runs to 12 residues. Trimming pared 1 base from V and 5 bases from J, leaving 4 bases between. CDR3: CATSDFGTEAFF. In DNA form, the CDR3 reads TGTGCCACCAGTGATTTCGGGACTGAAGCTTTCTTT.

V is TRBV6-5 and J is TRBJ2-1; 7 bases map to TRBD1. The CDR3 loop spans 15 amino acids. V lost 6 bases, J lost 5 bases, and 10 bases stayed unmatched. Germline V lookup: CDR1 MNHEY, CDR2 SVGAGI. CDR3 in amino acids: CASSFTGVGDNEQFF. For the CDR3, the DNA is TGTGCCAGCAGCTTTACAGGGGTGGGGGACAATGAGCAGTTCTTC.

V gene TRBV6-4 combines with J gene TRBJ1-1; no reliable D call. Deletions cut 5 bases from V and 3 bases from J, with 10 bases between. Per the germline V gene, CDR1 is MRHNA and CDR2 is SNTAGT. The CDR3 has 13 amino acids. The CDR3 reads CASSREVDTEAFF. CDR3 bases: TGTGCCAGCAGTAGAGAGGTAGACACTGAAGCTTTCTTT.

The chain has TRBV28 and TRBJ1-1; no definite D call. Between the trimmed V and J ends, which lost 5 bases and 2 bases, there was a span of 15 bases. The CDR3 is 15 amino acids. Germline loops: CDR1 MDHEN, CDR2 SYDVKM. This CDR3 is CASSPRRALNTEAFF. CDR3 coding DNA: TGTGCCAGCAGTCCTCGACGGGCCCTAAACACTGAAGCTTTCTTT. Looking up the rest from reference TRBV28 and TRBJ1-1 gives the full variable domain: DVKVTQSSRYLVKRTGEKVFLECVQDMDHENMFWYRQDPGLGLRLIYFSYDVKMKEKGDIPEGYSVSREKKERFSLILESASTNQTSMYLCASSPRRALNTEAFFGQGTRLTVV.

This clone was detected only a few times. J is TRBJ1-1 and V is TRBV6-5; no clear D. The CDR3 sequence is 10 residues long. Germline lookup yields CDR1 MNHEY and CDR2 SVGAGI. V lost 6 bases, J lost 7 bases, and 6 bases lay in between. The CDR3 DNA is TGTGCCAGCAGCCTTCGTGAAGCTTTCTTT. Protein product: CASSLREAFF.

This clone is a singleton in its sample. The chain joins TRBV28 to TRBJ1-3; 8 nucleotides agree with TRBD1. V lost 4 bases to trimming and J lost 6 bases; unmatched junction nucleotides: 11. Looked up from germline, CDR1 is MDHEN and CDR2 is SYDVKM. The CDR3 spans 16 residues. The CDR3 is CASSSTGEAAENTIYF. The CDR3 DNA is TGTGCCAGCAGTTCGACAGGGGAGGCTGCTGAAAACACCATATATTTT.

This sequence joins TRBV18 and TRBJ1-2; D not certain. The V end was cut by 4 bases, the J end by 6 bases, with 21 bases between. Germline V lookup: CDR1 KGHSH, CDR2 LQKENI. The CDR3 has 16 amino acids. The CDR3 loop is CASSRRTTHDGNGYTF. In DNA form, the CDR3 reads TGTGCCAGCTCACGGCGAACAACCCACGACGGGAATGGCTACACCTTC.

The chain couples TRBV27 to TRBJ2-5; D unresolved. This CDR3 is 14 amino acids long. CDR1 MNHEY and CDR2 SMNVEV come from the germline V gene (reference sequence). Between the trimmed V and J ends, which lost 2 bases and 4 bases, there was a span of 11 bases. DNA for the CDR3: TGTGCCAGCAGTTTACGGAGAGTTGGAGAGACCCAGTACTTC. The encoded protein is CASSLRRVGETQYF.

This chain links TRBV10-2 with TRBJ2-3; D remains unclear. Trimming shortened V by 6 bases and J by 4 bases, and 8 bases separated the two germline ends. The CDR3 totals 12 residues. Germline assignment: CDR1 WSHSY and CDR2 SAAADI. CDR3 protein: CASSPGADTQYF. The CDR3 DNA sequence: TGCGCCAGCAGCCCAGGTGCAGATACGCAGTATTTT.

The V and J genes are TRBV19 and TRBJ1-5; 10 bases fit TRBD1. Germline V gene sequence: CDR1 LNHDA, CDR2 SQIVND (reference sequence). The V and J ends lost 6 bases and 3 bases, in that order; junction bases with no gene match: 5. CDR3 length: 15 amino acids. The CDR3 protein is CASRWDRGVNQPQHF. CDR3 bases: TGTGCCAGTAGATGGGACAGGGGCGTCAATCAGCCCCAGCATTTT.

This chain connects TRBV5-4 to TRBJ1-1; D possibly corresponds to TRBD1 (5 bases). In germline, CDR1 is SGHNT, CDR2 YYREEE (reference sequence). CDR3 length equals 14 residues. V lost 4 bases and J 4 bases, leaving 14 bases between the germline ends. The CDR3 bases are TGTGCCAGCAGCCCCGGGGGGGTGGGCACTGAAGCTTTCTTT. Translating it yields CASSPGGVGTEAFF.

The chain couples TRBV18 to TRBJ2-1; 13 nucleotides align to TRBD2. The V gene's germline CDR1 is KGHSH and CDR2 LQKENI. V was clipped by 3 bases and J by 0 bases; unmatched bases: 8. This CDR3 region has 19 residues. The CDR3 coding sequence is TGTGCCAGCTCACCGCGAGGGACTAGCGGGACCAGCTCCTACAATGAGCAGTTCTTC. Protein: CASSPRGTSGTSSYNEQFF. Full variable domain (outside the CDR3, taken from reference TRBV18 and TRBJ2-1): NAGVMQNPRHLVRRRGQEARLRCSPMKGHSHVYWYRQLPEEGLKFMVYLQKENIIDESGMPKERFSAEFPKEGPSILRIQQVVRGDSAAYFCASSPRGTSGTSSYNEQFFGPGTRLTVL.

For the CDR3, the DNA is TGCGCCAGCCTCGGGACAGGGGTCTCCTACGAGCAGTACGTC. Protein sequence: CASLGTGVSYEQYV. This chain joins TRBV5-1 and TRBJ2-7, with 10 nucleotides matching TRBD1. Germline loops: CDR1 SGHRS, CDR2 YFSETQ. The CDR3 runs to 14 residues. V was pared by 7 bases and J by 0 bases, with 4 bases of the junction left unmatched.

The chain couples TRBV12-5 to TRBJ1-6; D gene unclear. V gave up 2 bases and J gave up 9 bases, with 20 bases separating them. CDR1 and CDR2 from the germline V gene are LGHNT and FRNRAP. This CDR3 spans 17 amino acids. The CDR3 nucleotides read TGTGCTAGTGGTTTGCTCTTGAGAGGGATTGTTGGTTCACCCCTCCACTTT. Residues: CASGLLLRGIVGSPLHF.

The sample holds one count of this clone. The CDR3: CATSTSGSRSYNEQFF. CDR3 DNA: TGTGCCACCAGCACTTCCGGGTCTAGATCCTACAATGAGCAGTTCTTC. The chain has TRBV15 and TRBJ2-1; D unresolved. V gave up 4 bases and J gave up 1 base, with 14 bases separating them. CDR3 length: 16 residues. CDR1 and CDR2 (germline): LNHNV, YYDKDF (reference sequence).

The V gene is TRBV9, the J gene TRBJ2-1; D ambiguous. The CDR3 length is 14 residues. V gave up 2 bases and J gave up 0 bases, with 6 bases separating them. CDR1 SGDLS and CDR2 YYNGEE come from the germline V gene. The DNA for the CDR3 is TGTGCCAGCAGCGTGGCAGACTCCTACAATGAGCAGTTCTTC. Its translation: CASSVADSYNEQFF.

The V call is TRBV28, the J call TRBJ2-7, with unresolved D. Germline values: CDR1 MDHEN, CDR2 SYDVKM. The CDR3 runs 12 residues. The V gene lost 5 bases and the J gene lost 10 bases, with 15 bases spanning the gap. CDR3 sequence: CASSTLGIGQYV. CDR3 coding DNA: TGTGCCAGCAGTACCTTGGGGATAGGACAGTACGTC.